This T cell receptor (beta chain) was identified during a study of identical twins. Study results and limitations: Out-of-frame TCR alpha sharing observed in monozygotic twins exceeded model estimates. Partly confounded zero-insertion analyses could result from invariant MAIT and iNKT cells.

This clonotype has a handful of counts. Its antigen is unidentified. CDR1 is LGHDT, CDR2 YNNKEL, per germline (reference sequence). The CDR3 length is 15 residues. V dropped 0 bases and J dropped 8; count of bases not matched to a gene: 7. It was template switching that added a universal primer site, and there were unique molecular identifiers on the cDNA. MiXCR, run by TCRdb on the 5' RACE reads, gives a single entry per CDR3 protein. The top ten hold approximately 4.3% of the sample, which has 550,000 to 700,000 distinct CDR3 sequences, approximately 22% seen once. This same sample was also taken into another study, of T cells expressing NK-cell markers.

V gene TRBV3-1 combines with J gene TRBJ2-1, with 7 bases identical to TRBD2. The clonotype was recovered from a woman aged 18-30 years in good health. The source material was PBMCs. The CDR3 reads CASSQDYGLGDEQFF. The DNA of the CDR3 is TGTGCCAGCAGCCAAGATTATGGACTAGGAGATGAGCAGTTCTTC.